Each of the 5 T cell receptor beta chains below was sequenced from the same sample in a study of monozygotic twins with inflammatory bowel disease. TCRdb re-called the 5' RACE reads, yielding one record per CDR3 amino acid sequence without DNA. The sample has 150,000 to 200,000 distinct CDR3 sequences. Sequences were obtained from blood. These receptors all stem from a human donor with ulcerative colitis or Crohn's disease, or a healthy co-twin of an affected twin (not recorded which).

The chain employs TRBV20-1 and TRBJ2-3; the TCRdb call, TRBD1, lacks DNA for checking. Germline V lookup: CDR1 DFQATT, CDR2 SNEGSKA (reference sequence). The CDR3 has 15 residues. CDR3 loop: CSARDRTGGTDTQYF.

V gene TRBV6-1 combines with J gene TRBJ2-7. The CDR3 totals 14 residues. CDR1 is MNHNS, CDR2 SASEGT, per germline. This chain's CDR3 is CASGSSGTNYEQYF.

The genes are TRBV7-3 and TRBJ2-5; TCRdb reports TRBD2, a call that lacks DNA to check it against. The germline gives CDR1 SGHTA, CDR2 FQGTGA. The CDR3 has 15 amino acids. The CDR3 sequence is CASSLHDSGQETQYF.

The chain carries TRBV11-2 and TRBJ2-3. From germline, CDR1 is SGHAT and CDR2 FQNNGV. This CDR3 comprises 13 residues. The CDR3 loop reads CASSLRLGDTQYF.

The chain couples TRBV12-3 or TRBV12-4 to TRBJ2-7. The CDR3 sequence is 14 residues long. CDR3 sequence: CASSFGRGSYEQYF.